This TCR beta chain derives from a study of T cells in Graves' hyperthyroidism and ophthalmopathy. Study-wide findings and caveats: In blood, most of the thyroid clonotypes expanded above 0.001 were also present.

Amplification targeted TCR beta CDR3 regions from RNA transcripts. In the first-round RT-PCR of the TCR CDR3, the HTBI primer set was used. TCRdb redid the calling of the multiplex PCR reads with MiXCR, one entry per CDR3 protein. The sample records 450,000 to 700,000 distinct CDR3 sequences, around 42% being singletons. This CDR3 comprises 18 residues. V lost 4 bases and J 5 bases, leaving 26 bases between the germline ends. Germline V gene sequence: CDR1 LGHNA, CDR2 YNFKEQ. It was uncontrolled infection, other autoimmune disease, pregnancy or lactation that excluded patients. The diagnostic basis comprised clinical symptoms, serum thyroxine and TRAb, thyroid ultrasound and orbital computed tomography. This clonotype appeared a few times. The target antigen is unknown.

This chain connects TRBV4-2 to TRBJ2-5, with D perhaps being TRBD1 or TRBD2 (5 bases each). The sequence was obtained from an adult woman with Graves' disease, either hyperthyroidism or ophthalmopathy (not recorded which). Input material: peripheral blood or thyroid tissue (not recorded which). The CDR3 sequence is CASSLASTRFEGMETQYF. The CDR3 DNA reads as TGTGCCAGCAGCCTCGCCTCAACTAGATTTGAGGGGATGGAGACCCAGTACTTC.